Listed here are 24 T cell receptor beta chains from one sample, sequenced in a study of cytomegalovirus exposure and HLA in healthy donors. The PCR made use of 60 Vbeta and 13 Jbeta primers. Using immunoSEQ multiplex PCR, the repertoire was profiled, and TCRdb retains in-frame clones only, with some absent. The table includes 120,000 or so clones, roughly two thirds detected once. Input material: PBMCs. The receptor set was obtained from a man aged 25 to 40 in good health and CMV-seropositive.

CDR3 loop: CASSESGTSGAYEQYF. CDR3 sequence (DNA): TGTGCCAGCAGTGAAAGCGGGACTAGCGGAGCCTACGAGCAGTACTTC. V gene TRBV6-1 combines with J gene TRBJ2-7; TRBD2 aligns across 11 bases. The CDR3 sequence is 16 residues long. V lost 2 bases to trimming and J lost 2 bases; unmatched junction nucleotides: 5. Germline CDR1 and CDR2: MNHNS and SASEGT.

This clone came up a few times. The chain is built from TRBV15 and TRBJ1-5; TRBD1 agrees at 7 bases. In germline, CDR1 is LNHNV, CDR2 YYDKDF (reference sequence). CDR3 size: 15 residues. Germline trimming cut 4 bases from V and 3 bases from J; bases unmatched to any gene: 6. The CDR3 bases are TGTGCCACCAGCACCAGGGGGACACACAATCAGCCCCAGCATTTT. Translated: CATSTRGTHNQPQHF.

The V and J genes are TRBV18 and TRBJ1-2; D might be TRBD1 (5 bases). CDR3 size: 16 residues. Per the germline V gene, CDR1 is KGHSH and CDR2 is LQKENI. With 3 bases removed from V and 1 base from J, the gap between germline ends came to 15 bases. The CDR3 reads CASSPSGGDFNYGYTF. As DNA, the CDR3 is TGTGCCAGCTCACCTTCCGGGGGTGACTTTAACTATGGCTACACCTTC.

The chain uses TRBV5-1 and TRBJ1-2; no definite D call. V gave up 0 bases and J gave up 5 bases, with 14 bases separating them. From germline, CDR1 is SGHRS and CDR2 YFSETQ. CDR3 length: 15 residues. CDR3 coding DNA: TGCGCCAGCAGCTTGGATATGGCCGGCGGGTATGGCTACACCTTC. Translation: CASSLDMAGGYGYTF.

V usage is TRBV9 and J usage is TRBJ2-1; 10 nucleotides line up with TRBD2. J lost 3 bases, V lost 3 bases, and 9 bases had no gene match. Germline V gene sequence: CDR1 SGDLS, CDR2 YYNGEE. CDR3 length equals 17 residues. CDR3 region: CASSAGGGTSVYNEQFF. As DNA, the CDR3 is TGTGCCAGCAGCGCCGGGGGGGGGACTAGCGTCTACAATGAGCAGTTCTTC.

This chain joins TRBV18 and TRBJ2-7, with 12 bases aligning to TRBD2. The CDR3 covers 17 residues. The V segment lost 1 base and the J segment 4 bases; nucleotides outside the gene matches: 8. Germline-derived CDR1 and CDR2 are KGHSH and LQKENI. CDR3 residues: CASSPRLAGALVYEQYF. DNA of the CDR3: TGTGCCAGCTCACCACGACTAGCGGGAGCCTTGGTGTACGAGCAGTACTTC.

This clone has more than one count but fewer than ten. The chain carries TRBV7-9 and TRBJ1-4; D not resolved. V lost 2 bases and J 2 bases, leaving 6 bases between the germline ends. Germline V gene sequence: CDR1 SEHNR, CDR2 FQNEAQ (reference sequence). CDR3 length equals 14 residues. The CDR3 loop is CASSLRRTNEKLFF. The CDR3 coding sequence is TGTGCCAGCAGCTTACGGAGGACTAATGAAAAACTGTTTTTT. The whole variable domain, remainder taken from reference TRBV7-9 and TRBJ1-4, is DTGVSQNPRHKITKRGQNVTFRCDPISEHNRLYWYRQTLGQGPEFLTYFQNEAQLEKSRLLSDRFSAERPKGSFSTLEIQRTEQGDSAMYLCASSLRRTNEKLFFGSGTQLSVL.

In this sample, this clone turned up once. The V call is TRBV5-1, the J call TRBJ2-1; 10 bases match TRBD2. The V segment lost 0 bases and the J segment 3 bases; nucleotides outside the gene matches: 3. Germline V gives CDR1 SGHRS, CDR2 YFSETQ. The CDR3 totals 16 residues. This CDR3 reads CASSLAASGGYNEQFF. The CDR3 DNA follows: TGCGCCAGCAGCTTGGCGGCTAGCGGGGGCTACAATGAGCAGTTCTTC.

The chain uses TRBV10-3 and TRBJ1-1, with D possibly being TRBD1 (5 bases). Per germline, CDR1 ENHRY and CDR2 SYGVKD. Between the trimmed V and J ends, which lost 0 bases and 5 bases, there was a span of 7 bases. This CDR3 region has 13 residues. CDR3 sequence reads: CAISESKGTEAFF. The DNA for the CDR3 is TGTGCCATCAGTGAGTCGAAGGGGACTGAAGCTTTCTTT.

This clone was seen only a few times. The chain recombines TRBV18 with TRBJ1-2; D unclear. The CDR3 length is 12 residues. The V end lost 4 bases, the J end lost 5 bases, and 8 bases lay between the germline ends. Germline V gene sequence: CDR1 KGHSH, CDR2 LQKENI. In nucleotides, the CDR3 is TGTGCCAGCTCACTAGAATTTTATGGCTACACCTTC. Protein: CASSLEFYGYTF.

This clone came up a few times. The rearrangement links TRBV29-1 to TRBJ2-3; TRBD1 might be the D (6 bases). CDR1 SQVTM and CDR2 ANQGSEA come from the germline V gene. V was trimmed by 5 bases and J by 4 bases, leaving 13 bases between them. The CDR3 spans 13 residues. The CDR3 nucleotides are TGCAGCGTTAATTACAGGGCCTCAGATACGCAGTATTTT. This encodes CSVNYRASDTQYF.

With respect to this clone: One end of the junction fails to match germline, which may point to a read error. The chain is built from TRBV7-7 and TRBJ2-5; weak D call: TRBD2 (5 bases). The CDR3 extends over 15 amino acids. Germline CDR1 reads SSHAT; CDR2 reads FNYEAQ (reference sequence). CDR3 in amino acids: CASSLVGGPVETQYF. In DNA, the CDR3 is TGTGCTAGCAGCTTAGTTGGAGGCCCAGTCGAGACCCAGTACTTC.

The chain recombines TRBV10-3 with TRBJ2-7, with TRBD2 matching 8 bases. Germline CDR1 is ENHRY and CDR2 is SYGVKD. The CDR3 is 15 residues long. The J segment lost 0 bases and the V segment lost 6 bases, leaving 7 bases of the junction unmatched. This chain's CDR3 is CAISLSGSGSYEQYF. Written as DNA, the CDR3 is TGTGCCATCAGCTTAAGCGGGAGTGGCTCCTACGAGCAGTACTTC.

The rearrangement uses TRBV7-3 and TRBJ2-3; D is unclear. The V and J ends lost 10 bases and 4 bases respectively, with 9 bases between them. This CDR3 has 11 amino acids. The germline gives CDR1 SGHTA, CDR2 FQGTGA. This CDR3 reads CAKIGPDTQYF. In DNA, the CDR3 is TGTGCCAAAATTGGCCCAGATACGCAGTATTTT.

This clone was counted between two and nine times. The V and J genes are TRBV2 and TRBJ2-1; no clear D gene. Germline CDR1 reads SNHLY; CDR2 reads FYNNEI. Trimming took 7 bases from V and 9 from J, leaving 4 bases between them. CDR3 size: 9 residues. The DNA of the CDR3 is TGTGCCAGCACCGGTGAGCAGTTCTTC. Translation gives CASTGEQFF. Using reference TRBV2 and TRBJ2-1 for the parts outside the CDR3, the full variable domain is EPEVTQTPSHQVTQMGQEVILRCVPISNHLYFYWYRQILGQKVEFLVSFYNNEISEKSEIFDDQFSVERPDGSNFTLKIRSTKLEDSAMYFCASTGEQFFGPGTRLTVL.

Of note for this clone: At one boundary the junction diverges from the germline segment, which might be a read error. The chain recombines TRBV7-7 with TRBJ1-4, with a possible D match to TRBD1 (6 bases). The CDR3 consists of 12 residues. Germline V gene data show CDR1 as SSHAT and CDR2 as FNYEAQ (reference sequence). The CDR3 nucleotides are TGTGCTAGCAGCCTCACAGGGGAAAAACTGTTTTTT. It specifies CASSLTGEKLFF. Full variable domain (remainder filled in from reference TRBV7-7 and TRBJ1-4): GAGVSQSPRYKVTKRGQDVTLRCDPISSHATLYWYQQALGQGPEFLTYFNYEAQPDKSGLPSDRFSAERPEGSISTLTIQRTEQRDSAMYRCASSLTGEKLFFGSGTQLSVL.

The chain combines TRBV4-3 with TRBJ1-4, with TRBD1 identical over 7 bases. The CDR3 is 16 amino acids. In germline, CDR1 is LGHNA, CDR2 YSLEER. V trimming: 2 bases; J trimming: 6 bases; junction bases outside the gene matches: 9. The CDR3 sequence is CASSQLWTGPDEKLFF. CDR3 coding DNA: TGCGCCAGCAGCCAACTATGGACAGGACCGGATGAAAAACTGTTTTTT.

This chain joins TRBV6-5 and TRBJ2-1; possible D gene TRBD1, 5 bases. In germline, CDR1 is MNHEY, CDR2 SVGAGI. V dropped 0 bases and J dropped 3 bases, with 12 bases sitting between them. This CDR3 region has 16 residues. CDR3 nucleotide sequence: TGTGCCAGCAGTTACTCGATGGCAGGGTTCTACAATGAGCAGTTCTTC. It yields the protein CASSYSMAGFYNEQFF.

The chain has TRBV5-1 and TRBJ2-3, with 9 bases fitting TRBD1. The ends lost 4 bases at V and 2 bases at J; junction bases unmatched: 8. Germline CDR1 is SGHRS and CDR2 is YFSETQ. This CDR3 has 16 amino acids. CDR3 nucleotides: TGCGCCAGCAGCCCTCAGGACAGGGGATACACAGATACGCAGTATTTT. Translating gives CASSPQDRGYTDTQYF.

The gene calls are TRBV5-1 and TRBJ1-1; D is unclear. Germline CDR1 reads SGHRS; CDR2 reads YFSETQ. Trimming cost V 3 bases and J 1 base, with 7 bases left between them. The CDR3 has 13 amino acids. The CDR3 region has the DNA TGCGCCAGCAGCTCCACACCGAACACTGAAGCTTTCTTT. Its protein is CASSSTPNTEAFF.

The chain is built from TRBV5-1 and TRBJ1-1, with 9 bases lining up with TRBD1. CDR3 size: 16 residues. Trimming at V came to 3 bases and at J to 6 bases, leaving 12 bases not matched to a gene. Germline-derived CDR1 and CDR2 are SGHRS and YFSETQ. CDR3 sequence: CASSSSTGGAGAEAFF. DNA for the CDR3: TGCGCCAGCAGCTCGTCAACAGGGGGCGCGGGAGCTGAAGCTTTCTTT. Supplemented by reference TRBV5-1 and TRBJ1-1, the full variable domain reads KAGVTQTPRYLIKTRGQQVTLSCSPISGHRSVSWYQQTPGQGLQFLFEYFSETQRNKGNFPGRFSGRQFSNSRSEMNVSTLELGDSALYLCASSSSTGGAGAEAFFGQGTRLTVV.

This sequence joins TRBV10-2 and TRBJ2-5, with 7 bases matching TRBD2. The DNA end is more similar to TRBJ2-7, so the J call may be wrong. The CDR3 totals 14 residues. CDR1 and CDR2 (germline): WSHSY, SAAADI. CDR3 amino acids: CASSGPGTNYEQYF. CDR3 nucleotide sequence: TGCGCCAGCAGTGGCCCTGGGACTAACTACGAGCAGTACTTC.

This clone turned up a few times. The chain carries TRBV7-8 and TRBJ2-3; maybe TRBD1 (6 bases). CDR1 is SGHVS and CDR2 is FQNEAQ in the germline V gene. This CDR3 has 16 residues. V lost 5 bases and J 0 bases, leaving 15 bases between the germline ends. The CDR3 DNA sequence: TGTGCCAGCAGCAATCGGCAGGGGCAAAGCACAGATACGCAGTATTTT. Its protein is CASSNRQGQSTDTQYF.

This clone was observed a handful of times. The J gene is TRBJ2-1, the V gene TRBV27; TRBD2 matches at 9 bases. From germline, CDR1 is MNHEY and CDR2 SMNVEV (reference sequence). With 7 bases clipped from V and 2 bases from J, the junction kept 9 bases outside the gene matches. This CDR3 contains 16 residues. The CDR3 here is CASTRQAGGTYNEQFF. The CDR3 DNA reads TGTGCCAGCACCCGTCAAGCGGGAGGTACCTACAATGAGCAGTTCTTC.